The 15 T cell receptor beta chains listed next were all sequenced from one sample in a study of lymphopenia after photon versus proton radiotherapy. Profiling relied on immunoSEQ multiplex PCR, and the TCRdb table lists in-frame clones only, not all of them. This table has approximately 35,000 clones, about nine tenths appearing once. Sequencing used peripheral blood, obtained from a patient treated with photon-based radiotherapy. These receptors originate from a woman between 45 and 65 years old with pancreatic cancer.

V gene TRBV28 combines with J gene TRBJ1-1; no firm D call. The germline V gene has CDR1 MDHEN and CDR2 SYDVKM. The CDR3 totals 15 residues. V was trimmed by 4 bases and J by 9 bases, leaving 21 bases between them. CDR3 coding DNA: TGTGCCAGCAGTTCTTCAAGGTTTGCCCTCCTGAAAGCTTTCTTT. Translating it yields CASSSSRFALLKAFF.

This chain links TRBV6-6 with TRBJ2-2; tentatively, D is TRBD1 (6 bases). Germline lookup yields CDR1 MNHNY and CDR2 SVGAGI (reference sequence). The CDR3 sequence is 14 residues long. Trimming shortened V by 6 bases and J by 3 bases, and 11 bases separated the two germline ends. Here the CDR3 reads CASSPYRDTGELFF. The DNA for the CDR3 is TGTGCCAGCAGCCCCTACAGGGACACCGGGGAGCTGTTTTTT.

This CDR3 reads CASSPSGSYEQYF. In DNA form, the CDR3 reads TGTGCCAGCAGCCCCAGCGGGTCCTACGAGCAGTACTTC. The chain carries TRBV21-1 and TRBJ2-7; the table's D call TRBD2 went unverified against the DNA. TRBV21-1 is flagged as a pseudogene. This CDR3 is 13 amino acids long.

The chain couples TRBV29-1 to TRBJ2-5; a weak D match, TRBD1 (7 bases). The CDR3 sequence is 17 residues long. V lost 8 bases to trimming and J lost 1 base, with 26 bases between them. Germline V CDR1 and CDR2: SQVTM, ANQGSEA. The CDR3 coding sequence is TGCAGCCCAGAGGTCCTTGGCGCGCGGGACAGCCAAGAGACCCAGTACTTC. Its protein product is CSPEVLGARDSQETQYF.

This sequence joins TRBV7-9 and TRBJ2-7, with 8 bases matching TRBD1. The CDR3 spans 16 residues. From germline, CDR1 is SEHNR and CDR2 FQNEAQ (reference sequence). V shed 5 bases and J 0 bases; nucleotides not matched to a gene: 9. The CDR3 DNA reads TGTGCCAGCAGCGCGCCTCGACAGGGGCCCTCCTACGAGCAGTACTTC. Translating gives CASSAPRQGPSYEQYF.

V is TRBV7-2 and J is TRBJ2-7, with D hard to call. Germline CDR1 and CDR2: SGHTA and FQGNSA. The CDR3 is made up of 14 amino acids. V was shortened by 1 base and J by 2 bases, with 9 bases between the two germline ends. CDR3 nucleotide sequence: TGTGCCAGCAGCTTAGAACAGTGGGCCTACGAGCAGTACTTC. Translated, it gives CASSLEQWAYEQYF.

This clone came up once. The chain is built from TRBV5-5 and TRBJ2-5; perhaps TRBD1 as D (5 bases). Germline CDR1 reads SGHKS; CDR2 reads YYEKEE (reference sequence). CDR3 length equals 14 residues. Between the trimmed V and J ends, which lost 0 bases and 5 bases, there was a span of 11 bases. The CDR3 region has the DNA TGTGCCAGCAGCTTGGCCAGGGCTGGGGAGACCCAGTACTTC. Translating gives CASSLARAGETQYF.

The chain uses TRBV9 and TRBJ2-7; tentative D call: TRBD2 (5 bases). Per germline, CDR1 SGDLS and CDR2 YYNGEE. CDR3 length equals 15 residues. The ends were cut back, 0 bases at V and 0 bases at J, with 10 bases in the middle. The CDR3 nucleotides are TGTGCCAGCAGCGTAGAGGGCGGGCACTCCTACGAGCAGTACTTC. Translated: CASSVEGGHSYEQYF.

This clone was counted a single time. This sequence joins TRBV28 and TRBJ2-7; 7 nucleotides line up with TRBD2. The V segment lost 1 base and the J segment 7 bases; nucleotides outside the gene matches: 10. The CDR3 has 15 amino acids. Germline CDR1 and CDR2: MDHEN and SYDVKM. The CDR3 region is CASSLSGRELVEQYF. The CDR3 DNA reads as TGTGCCAGCAGTTTATCGGGGCGGGAGCTTGTAGAGCAGTACTTC.

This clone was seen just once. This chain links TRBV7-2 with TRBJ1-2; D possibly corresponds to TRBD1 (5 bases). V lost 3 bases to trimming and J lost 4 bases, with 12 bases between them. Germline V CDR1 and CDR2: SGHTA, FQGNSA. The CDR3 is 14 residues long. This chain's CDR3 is CASSFGDPFYGYTF. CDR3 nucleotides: TGTGCCAGCAGCTTCGGGGACCCCTTCTATGGCTACACCTTC.

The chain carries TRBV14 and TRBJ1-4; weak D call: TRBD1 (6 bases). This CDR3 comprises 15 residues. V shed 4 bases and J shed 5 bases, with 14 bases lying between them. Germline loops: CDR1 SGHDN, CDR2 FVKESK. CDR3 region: CASSPPGGGNEKLFF. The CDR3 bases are TGTGCCAGCAGCCCCCCGGGGGGGGGCAATGAAAAACTGTTTTTT.

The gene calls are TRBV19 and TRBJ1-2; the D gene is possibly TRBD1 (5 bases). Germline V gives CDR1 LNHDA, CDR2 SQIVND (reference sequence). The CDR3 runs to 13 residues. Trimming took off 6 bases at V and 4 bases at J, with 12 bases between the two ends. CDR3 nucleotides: TGTGCCAGTAGGGCGGGGGAAGCCTATGGCTACACCTTC. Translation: CASRAGEAYGYTF.

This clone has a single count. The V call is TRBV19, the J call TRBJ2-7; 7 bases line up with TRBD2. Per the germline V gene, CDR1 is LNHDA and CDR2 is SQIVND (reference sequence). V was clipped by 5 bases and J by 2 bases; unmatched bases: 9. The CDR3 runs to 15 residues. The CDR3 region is CASSPAPSGAYEQYF. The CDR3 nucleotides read TGTGCCAGTAGTCCCGCCCCTAGCGGAGCCTACGAGCAGTACTTC.

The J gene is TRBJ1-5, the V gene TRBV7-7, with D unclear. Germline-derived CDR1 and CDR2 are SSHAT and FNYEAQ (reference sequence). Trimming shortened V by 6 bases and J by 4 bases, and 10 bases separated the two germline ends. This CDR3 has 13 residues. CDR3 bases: TGTGCCAGCAGTATGGGCCCTAATCAGCCCCAGCATTTT. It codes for CASSMGPNQPQHF.

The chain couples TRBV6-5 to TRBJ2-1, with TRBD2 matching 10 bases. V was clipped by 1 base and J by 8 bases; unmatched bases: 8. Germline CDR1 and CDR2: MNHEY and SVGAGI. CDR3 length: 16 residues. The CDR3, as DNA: TGTGCCAGCAGTTACTGGCCAGCGGGAGGGCTGGATGAGCAGTTCTTC. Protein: CASSYWPAGGLDEQFF.